The entry below describes one T cell receptor beta chain. Its specificity is unknown. CDR3 length equals 15 residues. J was trimmed by 10 bases and V by 6 bases; bases with no gene match: 10. Looked up from germline, CDR1 is MDHEN and CDR2 is SYDVKM. The data were taken from a study of T cell responses to AZD1222 COVID-19 vaccine. Study summary: Researchers grouped second doses given at about 4 or about 12 weeks into one pool.

Clones were sequenced by immunoSEQ multiplex PCR, and TCRdb holds only the in-frame ones, with some missing. The sample contains 100,000 or so clones, around 90% of which appear only once. Study observations and caveats: Reportedly, nearly half the spike-specific TCRs target unmutated variant regions. Among AZD1222 vaccinees, only six or seven were seropositive at baseline.

This sequence was found in an adult in good health. The chain employs TRBV28 and TRBJ2-1; 12 bases agree with TRBD2. Specimen: peripheral blood, collected on day 0 of AZD1222 vaccination. The CDR3 loop is CASSLTSGSLGEQFF. The CDR3, as DNA: TGTGCCAGCAGCCTGACTAGCGGGAGCCTTGGGGAGCAGTTCTTC.